This TCR beta chain originates from a study of T cells after posttransplantation cyclophosphamide (TCRdb year 2016). Notes on the research overall: The study tracked T cell repertoire reconstitution by TRB sequencing after myeloablative bone marrow transplantation using posttransplantation cyclophosphamide as GVHD prophylaxis. Because TRA and TRB clonality were tightly correlated in nine or ten samples, subsequent TCR analyses were focused on TRB only. Public TRB sequences were searched against a database of over 3,000 sequences associated with responses to pathogens, tumor antigens, self-antigens and alloantigens. Blood from all 35 or so PTCy patients who had 1-year posttransplant specimens underwent TRB sequencing. Samples from about 37 PTCy-treated patients and 15 to 20 related bone marrow donors of those patients were subjected to antigen receptor sequencing. TRB sequencing was also done on up to roughly 3 additional blood samples from 2 to 5.2 years after transplant in 3 patients, and on pretransplant blood from several patients.

The sample's treatment or condition label, in plain terms: high-dose cyclophosphamide on days +3 and +4 as single-agent GVHD prophylaxis. PTCy patients received busulfan and fludarabine conditioning, a related or unrelated marrow graft, and cyclophosphamide on days +3 and +4. PTCy-treated patients came from a prospective multi-institutional clinical trial. Peripheral blood and bone marrow mononuclear cells were isolated by Ficoll-Hypaque density centrifugation and cryopreserved. A remark on this clone: What this receptor recognizes is not known. No base-level quality is on record; no much larger clone is a single base apart.

Beyond this particular receptor, the publication reports: Across roughly 49 patients, TRB clonality was highly associated with recipient CMV seropositivity and CMV reactivation, and PTCy diversity was similar to diversity in CNI/methotrexate controls. Donor-recipient similarity was low at 1-2 months but increased during the first year, and donor CD8+ memory clones often dominated later blood repertoires. The TRB repertoires of T cells infiltrating skin or GI tract showed only limited overlap with the TRB repertoires of T cells in blood.

Genomic DNA was used for TRB sequencing, which was performed with the immunoSEQ assay at survey resolution or with the hsTCRB kit. Under the source paper's analysis protocol: The immunoSEQ software was used for initial read processing, and the LymphoSeq R package was used for repertoire analyses. Clonality was computed as 1 minus normalized Shannon entropy, and a Gini coefficient was also calculated for each TRB dataset. To infer phenotypes in unsorted samples, TRB sequences from sorted subsets of the recipient or donor were mapped onto unsorted samples from the same recipient. TCRdb re-hosts the immuneACCESS table, in-frame sequences only. Its copies lack some clones; in the studies checked, an unresolved V gene accounts for under half of them, and the cause for the rest is not known. V and J calls and clone size are given by that table; D and trimming were obtained from the DNA. In all, the sample holds approximately 11,000 clones, and over 80% of those were seen once. The ten top clones hold 3.6% of the sample.

V gives up 2 bases and J gives up 4 bases, and the segment between their germline ends measures 15 bases. The germline V gene specifies SGHAT as CDR1 and FQNNGV as CDR2. The CDR3 runs 15 amino acids, cysteine and phenylalanine included. Only CDR3 DNA remains: 45 bases, in frame from the first base. The receptor chain draws on TRBV11-2 and TRBJ2-7; a tentative D match to TRBD2 spans 5 bases. The receptor comes from a female patient younger than 45 who received an allogeneic stem cell transplant from an unrelated donor, was CMV-positive, and had no GVHD. Following transplantation, T cells from the graft donor may be among those present. The sample here was PBMCs, taken after allogeneic stem cell transplant with posttransplant cyclophosphamide. The DNA sequence reads TGTGCCAGCAGCTTACGGGATCCTCGATTTTACGAGCAGTACTTC. Protein translation: CASSLRDPRFYEQYF.